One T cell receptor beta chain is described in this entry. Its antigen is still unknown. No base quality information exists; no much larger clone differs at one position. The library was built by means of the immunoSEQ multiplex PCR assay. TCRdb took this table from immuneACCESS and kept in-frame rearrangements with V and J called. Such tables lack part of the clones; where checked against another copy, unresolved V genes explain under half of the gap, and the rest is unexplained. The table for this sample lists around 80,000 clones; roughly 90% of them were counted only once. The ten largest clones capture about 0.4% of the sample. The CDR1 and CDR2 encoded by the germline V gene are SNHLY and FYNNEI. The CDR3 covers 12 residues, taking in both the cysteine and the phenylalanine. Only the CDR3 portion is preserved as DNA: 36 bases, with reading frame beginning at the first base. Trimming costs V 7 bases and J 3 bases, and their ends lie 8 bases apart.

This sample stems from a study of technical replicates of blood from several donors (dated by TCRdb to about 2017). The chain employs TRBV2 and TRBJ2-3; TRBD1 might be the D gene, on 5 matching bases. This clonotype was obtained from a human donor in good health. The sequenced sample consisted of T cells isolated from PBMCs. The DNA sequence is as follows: TGTGCCAGCACCCACAGGACAGATACGCAGTATTTT. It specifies CASTHRTDTQYF.